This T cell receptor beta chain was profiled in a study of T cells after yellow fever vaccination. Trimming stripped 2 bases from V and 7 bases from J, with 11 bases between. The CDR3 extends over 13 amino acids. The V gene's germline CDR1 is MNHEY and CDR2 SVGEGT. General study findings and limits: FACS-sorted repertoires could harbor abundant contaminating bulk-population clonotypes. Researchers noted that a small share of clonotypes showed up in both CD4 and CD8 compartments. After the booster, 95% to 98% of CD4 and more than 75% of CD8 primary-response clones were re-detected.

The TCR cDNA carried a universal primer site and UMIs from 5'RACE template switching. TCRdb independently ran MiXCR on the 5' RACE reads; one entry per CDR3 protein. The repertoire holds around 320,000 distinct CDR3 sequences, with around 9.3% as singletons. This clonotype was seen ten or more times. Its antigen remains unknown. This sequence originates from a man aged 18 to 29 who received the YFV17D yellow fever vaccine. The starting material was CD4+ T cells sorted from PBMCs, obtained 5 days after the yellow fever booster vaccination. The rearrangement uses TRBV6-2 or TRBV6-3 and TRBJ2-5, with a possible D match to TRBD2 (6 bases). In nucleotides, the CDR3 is TGTGCCAGCAGTTACCGCCTAGCGCCGACCCAGTACTTC. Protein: CASSYRLAPTQYF.